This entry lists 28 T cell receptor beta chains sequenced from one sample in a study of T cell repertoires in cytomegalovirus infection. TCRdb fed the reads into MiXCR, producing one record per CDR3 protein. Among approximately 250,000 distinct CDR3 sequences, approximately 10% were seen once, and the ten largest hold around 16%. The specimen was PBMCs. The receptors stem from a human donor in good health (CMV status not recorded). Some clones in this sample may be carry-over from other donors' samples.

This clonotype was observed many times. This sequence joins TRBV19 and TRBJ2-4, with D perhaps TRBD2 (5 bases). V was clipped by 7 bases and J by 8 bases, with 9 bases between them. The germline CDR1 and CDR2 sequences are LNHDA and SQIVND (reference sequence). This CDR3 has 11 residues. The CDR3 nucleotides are TGTGCCAGTATGTGGCGGGACATTCAGTACTTC. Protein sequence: CASMWRDIQYF.

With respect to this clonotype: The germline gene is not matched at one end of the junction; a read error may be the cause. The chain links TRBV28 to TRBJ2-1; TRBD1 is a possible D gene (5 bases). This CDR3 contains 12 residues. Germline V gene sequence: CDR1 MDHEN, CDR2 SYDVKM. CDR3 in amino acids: CASSLGQPEQSF. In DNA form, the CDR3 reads TGTGCCAGCAGTTTGGGGCAGCCTGAGCAGTCCTTC.

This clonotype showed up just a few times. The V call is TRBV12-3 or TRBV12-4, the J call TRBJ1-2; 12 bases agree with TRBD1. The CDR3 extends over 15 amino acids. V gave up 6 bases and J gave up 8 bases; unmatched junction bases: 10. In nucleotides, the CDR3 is TGTGCCAGCAGCCGCCTGGGACAGGGGGCGCGGGGCTACACCTTC. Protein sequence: CASSRLGQGARGYTF.

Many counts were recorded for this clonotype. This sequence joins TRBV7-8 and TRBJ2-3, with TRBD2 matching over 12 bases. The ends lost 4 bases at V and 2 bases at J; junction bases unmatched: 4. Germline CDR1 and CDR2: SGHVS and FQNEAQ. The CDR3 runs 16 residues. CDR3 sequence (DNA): TGTGCCAGCAGCTCCAGACTAGCGGGGGACACAGATACGCAGTATTTT. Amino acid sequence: CASSSRLAGDTDTQYF.

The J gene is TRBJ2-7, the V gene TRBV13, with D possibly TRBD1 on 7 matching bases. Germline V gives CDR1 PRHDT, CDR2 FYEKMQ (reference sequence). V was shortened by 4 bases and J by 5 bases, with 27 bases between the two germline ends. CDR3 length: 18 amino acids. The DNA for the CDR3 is TGTGCCAGCAGCTCCCCGATCGGAGGGGGCCCCATCGGCGACGAGCAGTACTTC. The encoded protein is CASSSPIGGGPIGDEQYF. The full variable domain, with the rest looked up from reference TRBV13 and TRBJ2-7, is AAGVIQSPRHLIKEKRETATLKCYPIPRHDTVYWYQQGPGQDPQFLISFYEKMQSDKGSIPDRFSAQQFSDYHSELNMSSLELGDSALYFCASSSPIGGGPIGDEQYFGPGTRLTVT.

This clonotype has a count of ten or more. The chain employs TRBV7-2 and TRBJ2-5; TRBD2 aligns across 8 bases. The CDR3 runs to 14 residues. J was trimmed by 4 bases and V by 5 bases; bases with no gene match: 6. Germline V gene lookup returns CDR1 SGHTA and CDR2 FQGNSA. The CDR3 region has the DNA TGTGCCAGCAGCCGTAGCGGGAATTCAGAGACCCAGTACTTC. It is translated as CASSRSGNSETQYF.

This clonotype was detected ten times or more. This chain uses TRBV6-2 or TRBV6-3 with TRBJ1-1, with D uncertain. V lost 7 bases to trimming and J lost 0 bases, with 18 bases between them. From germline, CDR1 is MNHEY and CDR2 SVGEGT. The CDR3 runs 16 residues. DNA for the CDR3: TGTGCCAGCACCCCCGGGTGGCGGGCCATGAACACTGAAGCTTTCTTT. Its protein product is CASTPGWRAMNTEAFF.

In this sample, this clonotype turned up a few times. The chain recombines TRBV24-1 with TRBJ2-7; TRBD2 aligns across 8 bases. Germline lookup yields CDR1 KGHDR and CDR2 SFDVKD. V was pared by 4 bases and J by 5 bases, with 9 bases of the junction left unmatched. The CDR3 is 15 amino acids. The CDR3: CATSDRTGGRNEQYF. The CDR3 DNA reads TGTGCCACCAGTGACAGGACGGGGGGGAGGAACGAGCAGTACTTC.

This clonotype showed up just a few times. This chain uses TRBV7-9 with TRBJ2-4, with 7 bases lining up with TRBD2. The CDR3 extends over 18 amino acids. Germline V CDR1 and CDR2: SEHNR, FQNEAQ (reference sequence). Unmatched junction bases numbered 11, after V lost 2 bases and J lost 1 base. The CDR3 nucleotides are TGTGCCAGCAGCTTACCGCTCCGACTAGCTGGGGCCAAAAACATTCAGTACTTC. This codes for CASSLPLRLAGAKNIQYF.

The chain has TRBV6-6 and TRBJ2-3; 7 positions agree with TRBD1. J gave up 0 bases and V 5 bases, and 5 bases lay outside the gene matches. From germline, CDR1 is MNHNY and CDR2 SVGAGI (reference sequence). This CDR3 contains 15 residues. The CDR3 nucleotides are TGTGCCAGCAGTGGGACAGAGACTAGCACAGATACGCAGTATTTT. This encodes CASSGTETSTDTQYF.

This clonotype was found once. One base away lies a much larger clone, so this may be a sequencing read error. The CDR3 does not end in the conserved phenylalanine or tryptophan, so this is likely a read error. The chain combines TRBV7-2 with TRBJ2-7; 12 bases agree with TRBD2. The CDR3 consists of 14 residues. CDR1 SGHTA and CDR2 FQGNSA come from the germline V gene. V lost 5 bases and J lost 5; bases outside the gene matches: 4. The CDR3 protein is CASSPSGGADEQYC. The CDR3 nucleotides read TGTGCCAGCAGCCCTAGCGGGGGGGCCGACGAGCAGTACTGC.

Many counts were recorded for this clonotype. CDR3 amino acids: CASSSGTSVNYGYTF. DNA for the CDR3: TGCGCCAGCAGTTCCGGGACTTCGGTAAACTATGGCTACACCTTC. The rearrangement uses TRBV10-2 and TRBJ1-2, with a weak D call TRBD1 (5 bases). CDR1 is WSHSY, CDR2 SAAADI, per germline. The CDR3 spans 15 residues. Trimming stripped 5 bases from V and 2 bases from J, with 15 bases between.

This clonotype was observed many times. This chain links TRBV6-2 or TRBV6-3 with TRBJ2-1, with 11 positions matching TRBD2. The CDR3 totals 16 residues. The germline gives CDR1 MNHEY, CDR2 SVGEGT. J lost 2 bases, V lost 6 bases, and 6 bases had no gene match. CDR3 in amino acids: CASSPTGLAAYNEQFF. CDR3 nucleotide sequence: TGTGCCAGCAGCCCGACGGGACTAGCGGCCTACAATGAGCAGTTCTTC.

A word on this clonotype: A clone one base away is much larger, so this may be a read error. CDR3 residues: CASSISGADTQYF. Written as DNA, the CDR3 is TGTGCTAGCAGCATATCGGGCGCAGATACGCAGTATTTT. The rearrangement links TRBV7-6 to TRBJ2-3; D is uncertain. This CDR3 is 13 amino acids long. CDR1 is SGHVS, CDR2 FNYEAQ, per germline.

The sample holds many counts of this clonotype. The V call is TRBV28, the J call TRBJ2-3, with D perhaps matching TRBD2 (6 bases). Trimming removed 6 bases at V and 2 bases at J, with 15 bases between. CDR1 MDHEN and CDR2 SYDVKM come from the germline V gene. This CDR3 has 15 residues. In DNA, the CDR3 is TGTGCCAGCAGCCGATCCGGGAGCTCCACAGATACGCAGTATTTT. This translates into CASSRSGSSTDTQYF.

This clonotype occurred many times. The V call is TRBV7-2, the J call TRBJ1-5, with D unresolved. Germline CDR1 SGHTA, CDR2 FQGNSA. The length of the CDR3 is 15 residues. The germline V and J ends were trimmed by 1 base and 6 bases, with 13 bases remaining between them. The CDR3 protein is CASSLVPGSGQPQHF. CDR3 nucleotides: TGTGCCAGCAGCTTAGTCCCCGGGTCGGGTCAGCCCCAGCATTTT.

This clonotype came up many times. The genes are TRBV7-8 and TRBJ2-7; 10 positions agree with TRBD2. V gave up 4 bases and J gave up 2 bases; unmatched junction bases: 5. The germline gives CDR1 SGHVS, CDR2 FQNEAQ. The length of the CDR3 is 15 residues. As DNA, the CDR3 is TGTGCCAGCAGCTCAGGGACTAGCGAGCCCTACGAGCAGTACTTC. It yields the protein CASSSGTSEPYEQYF.

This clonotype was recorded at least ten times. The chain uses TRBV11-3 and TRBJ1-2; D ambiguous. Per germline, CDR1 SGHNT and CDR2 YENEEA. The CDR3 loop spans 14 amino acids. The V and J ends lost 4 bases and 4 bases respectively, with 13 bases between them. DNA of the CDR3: TGTGCCAGCAGCTCCACTACTCTGGCCTATGGCTACACCTTC. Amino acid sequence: CASSSTTLAYGYTF. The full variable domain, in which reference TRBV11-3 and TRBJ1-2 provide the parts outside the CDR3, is EAGVVQSPRYKIIEKKQPVAFWCNPISGHNTLYWYLQNLGQGPELLIRYENEEAVDDSQLPKDRFSAERLKGVDSTLKIQPAELGDSAVYLCASSSTTLAYGYTFGSGTRLTVV.

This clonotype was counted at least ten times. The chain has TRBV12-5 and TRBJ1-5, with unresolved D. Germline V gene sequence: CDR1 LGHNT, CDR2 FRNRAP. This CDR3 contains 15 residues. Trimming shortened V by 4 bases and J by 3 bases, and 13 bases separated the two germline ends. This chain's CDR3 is CASGSERGFNQPQHF. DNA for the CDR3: TGTGCTAGTGGTTCCGAGCGGGGTTTCAATCAGCCCCAGCATTTT.

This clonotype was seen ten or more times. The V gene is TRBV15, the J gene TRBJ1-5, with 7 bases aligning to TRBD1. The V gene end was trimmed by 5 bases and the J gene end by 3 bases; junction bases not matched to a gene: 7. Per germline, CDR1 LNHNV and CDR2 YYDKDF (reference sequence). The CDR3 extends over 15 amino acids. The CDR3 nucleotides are TGTGCCACCAGCTCTAGTGACAGGGCCAATCAGCCCCAGCATTTT. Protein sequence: CATSSSDRANQPQHF.

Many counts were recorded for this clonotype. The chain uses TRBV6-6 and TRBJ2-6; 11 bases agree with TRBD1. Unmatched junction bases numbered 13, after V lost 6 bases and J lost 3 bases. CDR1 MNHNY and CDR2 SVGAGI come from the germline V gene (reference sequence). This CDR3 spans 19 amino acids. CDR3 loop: CASSPFQDRGLFGANVLTF. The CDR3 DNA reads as TGTGCCAGCAGCCCATTCCAGGACAGGGGGCTCTTTGGGGCCAACGTCCTGACTTTC.

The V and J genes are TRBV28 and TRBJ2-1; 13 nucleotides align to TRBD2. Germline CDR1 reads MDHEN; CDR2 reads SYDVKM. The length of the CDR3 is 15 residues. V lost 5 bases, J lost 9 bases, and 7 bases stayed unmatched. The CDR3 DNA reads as TGTGCCAGCAGTGGGGGGACTAGCGGGGCCGTTGAGCAGTTCTTC. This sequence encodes CASSGGTSGAVEQFF.

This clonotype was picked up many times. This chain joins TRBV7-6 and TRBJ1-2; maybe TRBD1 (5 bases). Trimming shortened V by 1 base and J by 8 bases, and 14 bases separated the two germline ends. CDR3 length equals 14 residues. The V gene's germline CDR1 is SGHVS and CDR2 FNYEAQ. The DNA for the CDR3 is TGTGCCAGCAGCTTAGGGCAGGGAGTAGGCGGCTACACCTTC. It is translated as CASSLGQGVGGYTF.

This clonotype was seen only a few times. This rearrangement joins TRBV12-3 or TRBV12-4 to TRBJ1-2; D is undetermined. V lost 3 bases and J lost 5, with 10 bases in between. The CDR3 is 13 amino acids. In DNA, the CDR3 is TGTGCCAGCAGTTTTGAACTTAATTATGGCTACACCTTC. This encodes CASSFELNYGYTF.

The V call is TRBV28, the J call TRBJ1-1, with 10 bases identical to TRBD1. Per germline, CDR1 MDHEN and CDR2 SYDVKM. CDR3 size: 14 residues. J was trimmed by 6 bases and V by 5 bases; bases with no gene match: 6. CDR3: CASSQTGGWAEAFF. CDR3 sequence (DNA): TGTGCCAGCAGTCAGACAGGGGGCTGGGCTGAAGCTTTCTTT.

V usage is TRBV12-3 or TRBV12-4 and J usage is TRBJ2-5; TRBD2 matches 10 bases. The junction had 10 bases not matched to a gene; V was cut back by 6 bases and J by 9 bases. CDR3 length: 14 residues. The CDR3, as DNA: TGTGCCAGCAGAACTACTAGCGGGGCAGCACCCCAGTACTTC. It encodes CASRTTSGAAPQYF.

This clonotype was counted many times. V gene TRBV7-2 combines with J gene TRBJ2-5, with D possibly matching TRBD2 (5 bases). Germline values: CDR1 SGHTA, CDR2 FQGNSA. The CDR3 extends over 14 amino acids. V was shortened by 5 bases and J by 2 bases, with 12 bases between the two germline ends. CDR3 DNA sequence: TGTGCCAGCAGCCCCGAAAGGAGGCAAGAGACCCAGTACTTC. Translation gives CASSPERRQETQYF.

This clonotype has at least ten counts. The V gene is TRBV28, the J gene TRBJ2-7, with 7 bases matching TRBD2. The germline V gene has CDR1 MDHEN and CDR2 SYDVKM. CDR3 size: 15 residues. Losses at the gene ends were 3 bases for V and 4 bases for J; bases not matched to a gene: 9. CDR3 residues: CASSFRGGGGYEQYF. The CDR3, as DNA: TGTGCCAGCAGTTTCCGGGGAGGCGGGGGTTACGAGCAGTACTTC.